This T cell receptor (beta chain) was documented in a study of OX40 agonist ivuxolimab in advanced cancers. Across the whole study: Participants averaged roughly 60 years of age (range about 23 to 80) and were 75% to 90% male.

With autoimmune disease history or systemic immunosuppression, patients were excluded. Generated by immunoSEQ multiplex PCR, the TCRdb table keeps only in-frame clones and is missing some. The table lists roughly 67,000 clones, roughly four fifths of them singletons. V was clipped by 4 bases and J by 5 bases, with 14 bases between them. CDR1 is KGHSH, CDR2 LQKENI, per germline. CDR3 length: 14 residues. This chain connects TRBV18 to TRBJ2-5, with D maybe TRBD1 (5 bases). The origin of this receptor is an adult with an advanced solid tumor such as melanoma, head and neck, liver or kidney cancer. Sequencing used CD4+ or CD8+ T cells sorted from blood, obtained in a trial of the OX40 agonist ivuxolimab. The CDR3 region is CASSRAQVGETQYF. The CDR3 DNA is TGTGCCAGCTCACGAGCACAGGTTGGGGAGACCCAGTACTTC.